Sequencing of this TCR beta chain was carried out in a study of long-term antiretroviral therapy in people with HIV. Study-wide context: The 2015 recommendation for immediate ART came about a decade after the earliest samples. Notes on the study in general: Nothing was known about ART adherence, viral resistance or changes in therapy.

Germline assignment: CDR1 LGHNA and CDR2 YSLEER. This CDR3 has 16 residues. Trimming cost V 1 base and J 1 base; bases outside gene matches: 0. In its sample, this clone was seen a few times. Its specificity is not known. Sequencing relied on immunoSEQ assay v3.0, run at survey level. Method: immunoSEQ multiplex PCR; TCRdb's copy keeps in-frame clones and lacks some. In the table there are tens of thousands of clones, 80% to 90% of which are singletons. The material sequenced was unsorted PBMCs, taken 0.3 years after starting antiretroviral therapy. The receptor was isolated from a man aged 18-30 years with HIV. The chain carries TRBV4-3 and TRBJ2-6; 8 nucleotides match TRBD2. Here the CDR3 reads CASSQASGSGANVLTF. In nucleotides, the CDR3 is TGCGCCAGCAGCCAAGCTAGCGGGTCTGGGGCCAACGTCCTGACTTTC.